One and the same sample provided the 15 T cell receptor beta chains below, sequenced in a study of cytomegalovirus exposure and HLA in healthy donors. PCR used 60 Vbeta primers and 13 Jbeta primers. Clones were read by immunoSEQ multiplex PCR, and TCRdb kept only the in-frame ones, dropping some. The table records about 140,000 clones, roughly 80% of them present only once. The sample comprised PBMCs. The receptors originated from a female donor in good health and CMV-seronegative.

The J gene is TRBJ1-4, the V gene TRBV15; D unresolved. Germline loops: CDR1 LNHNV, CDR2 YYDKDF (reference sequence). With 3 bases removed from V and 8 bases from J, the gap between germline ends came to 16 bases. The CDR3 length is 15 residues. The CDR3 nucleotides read TGTGCCACCAGCAGGGGAGGGTCCCCGCCGGAAAAACTGTTTTTT. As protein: CATSRGGSPPEKLFF.

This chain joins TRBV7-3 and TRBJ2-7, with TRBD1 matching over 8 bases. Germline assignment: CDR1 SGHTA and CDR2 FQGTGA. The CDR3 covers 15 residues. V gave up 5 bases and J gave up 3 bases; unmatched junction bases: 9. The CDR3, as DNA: TGTGCCAGCAGCATAGCCGGGACAGGATTCTACGAGCAGTACTTC. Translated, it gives CASSIAGTGFYEQYF.

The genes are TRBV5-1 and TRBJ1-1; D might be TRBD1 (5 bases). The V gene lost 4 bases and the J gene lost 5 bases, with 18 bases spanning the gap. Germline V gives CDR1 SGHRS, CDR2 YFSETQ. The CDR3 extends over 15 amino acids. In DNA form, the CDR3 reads TGCGCCAGCAGCACCCGCTTGACAGCAGCTACTGAAGCTTTCTTT. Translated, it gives CASSTRLTAATEAFF. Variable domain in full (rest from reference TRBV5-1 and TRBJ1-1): KAGVTQTPRYLIKTRGQQVTLSCSPISGHRSVSWYQQTPGQGLQFLFEYFSETQRNKGNFPGRFSGRQFSNSRSEMNVSTLELGDSALYLCASSTRLTAATEAFFGQGTRLTVV.

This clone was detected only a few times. The CDR3 sequence is CASSGSRALMNTEAFF. CDR3 coding DNA: TGTGCCAGCAGCGGATCGAGGGCGCTCATGAACACTGAAGCTTTCTTT. The V and J genes are TRBV7-9 and TRBJ1-1; no clear D. This CDR3 contains 16 residues. The V end was cut by 5 bases, the J end by 0 bases, with 16 bases between. Germline V gives CDR1 SEHNR, CDR2 FQNEAQ (reference sequence).

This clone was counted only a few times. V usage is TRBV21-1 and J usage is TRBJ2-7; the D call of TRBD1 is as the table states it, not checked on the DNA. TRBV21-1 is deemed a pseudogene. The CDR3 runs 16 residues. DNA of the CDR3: TGTGCCAGCAGCAAATCCAGCCAGGGTATGGCCTACGAGCAGTACTTC. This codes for CASSKSSQGMAYEQYF.

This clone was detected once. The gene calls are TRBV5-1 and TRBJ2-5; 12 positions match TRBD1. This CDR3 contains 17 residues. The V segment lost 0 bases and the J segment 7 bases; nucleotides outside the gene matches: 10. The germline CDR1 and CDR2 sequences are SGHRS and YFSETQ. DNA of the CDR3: TGCGCCAGCAGCTTGGCCACTGGGACAGGGGGCGAGGGGACCCAGTACTTC. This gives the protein CASSLATGTGGEGTQYF.

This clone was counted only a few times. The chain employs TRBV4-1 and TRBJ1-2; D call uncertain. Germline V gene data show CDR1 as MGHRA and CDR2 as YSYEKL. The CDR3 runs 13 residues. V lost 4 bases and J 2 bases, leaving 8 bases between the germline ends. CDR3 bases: TGCGCCAGCAGCCCCGGCGGGAACTATGGCTACACCTTC. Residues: CASSPGGNYGYTF.

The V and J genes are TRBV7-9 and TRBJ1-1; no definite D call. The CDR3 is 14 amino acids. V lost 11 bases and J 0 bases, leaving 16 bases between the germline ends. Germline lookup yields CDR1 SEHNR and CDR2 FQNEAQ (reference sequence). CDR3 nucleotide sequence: TGTGCCCTAGGCGGGGTCCCCATGAACACTGAAGCTTTCTTT. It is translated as CALGGVPMNTEAFF.

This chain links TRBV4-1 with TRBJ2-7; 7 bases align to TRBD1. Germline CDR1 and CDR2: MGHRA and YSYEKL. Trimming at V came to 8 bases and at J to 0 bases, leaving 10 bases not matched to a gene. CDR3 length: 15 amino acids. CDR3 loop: CASALRDSRSYEQYF. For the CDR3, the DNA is TGCGCCAGCGCCCTACGGGACAGCCGCTCCTACGAGCAGTACTTC.

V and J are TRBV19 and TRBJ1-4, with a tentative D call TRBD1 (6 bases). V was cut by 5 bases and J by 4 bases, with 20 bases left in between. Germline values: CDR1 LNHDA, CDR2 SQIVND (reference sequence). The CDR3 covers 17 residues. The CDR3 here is CASSERQARASNEKLFF. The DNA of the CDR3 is TGTGCCAGTAGTGAAAGACAGGCCCGGGCTAGTAATGAAAAACTGTTTTTT. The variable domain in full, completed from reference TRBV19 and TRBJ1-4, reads DGGITQSPKYLFRKEGQNVTLSCEQNLNHDAMYWYRQDPGQGLRLIYYSQIVNDFQKGDIAEGYSVSREKKESFPLTVTSAQKNPTAFYLCASSERQARASNEKLFFGSGTQLSVL.

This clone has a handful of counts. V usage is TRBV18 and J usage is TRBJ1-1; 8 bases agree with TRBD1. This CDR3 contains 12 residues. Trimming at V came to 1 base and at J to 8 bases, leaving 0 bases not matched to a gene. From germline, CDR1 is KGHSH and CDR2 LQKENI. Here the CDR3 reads CASSPRQGEAFF. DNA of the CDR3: TGTGCCAGCTCACCACGACAGGGGGAAGCTTTCTTT.

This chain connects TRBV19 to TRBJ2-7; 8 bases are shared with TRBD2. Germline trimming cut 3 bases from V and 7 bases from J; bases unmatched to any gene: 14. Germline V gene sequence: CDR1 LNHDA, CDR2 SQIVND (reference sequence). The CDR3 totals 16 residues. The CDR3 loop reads CASSIKLAGGGREQYF. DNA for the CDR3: TGTGCCAGTAGTATTAAATTGGCGGGAGGAGGGCGGGAGCAGTACTTC.

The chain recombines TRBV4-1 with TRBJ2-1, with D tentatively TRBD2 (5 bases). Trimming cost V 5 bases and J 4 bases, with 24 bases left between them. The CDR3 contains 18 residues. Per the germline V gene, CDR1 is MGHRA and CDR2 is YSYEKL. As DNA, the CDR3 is TGCGCCAGCAGCTTTCTCGTGATTGTGGGAGAGTTTTACAATGAGCAGTTCTTC. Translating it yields CASSFLVIVGEFYNEQFF.

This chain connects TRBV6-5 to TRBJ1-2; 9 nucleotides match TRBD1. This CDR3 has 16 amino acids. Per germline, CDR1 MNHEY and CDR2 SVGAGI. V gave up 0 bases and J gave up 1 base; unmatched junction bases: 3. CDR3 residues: CASSYSPGQGNYGYTF. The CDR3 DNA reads TGTGCCAGCAGTTACTCGCCGGGACAGGGTAACTATGGCTACACCTTC.

The CDR3 nucleotides are TGTGCCAGCAGTATGCGGGACAGGGGGCTTACTGAAGCTTTCTTT. Protein: CASSMRDRGLTEAFF. The chain couples TRBV6-5 to TRBJ1-1, with TRBD1 matching over 12 bases. V was pared by 5 bases and J by 5 bases, with 6 bases of the junction left unmatched. In germline, CDR1 is MNHEY, CDR2 SVGAGI. This CDR3 is 15 amino acids long.